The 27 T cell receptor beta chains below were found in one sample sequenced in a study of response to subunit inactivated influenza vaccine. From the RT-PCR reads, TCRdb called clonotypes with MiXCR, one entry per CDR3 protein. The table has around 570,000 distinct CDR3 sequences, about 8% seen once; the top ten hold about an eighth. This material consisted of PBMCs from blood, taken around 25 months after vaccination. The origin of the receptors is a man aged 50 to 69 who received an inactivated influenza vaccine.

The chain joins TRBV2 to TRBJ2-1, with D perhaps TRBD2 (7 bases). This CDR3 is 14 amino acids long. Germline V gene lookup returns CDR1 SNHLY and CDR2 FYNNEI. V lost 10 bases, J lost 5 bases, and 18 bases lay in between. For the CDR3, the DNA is TGTGCCACCGCCCGAGGGGGGGAAAACAATGAGCAGTTCTTC. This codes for CATARGGENNEQFF.

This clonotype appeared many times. As DNA, the CDR3 is TGCAGTGCTAGTCCGGGGGGGCCCACAGATACGCAGTATTTT. It encodes CSASPGGPTDTQYF. The chain combines TRBV20-1 with TRBJ2-3; 8 bases agree with TRBD2. The J segment lost 2 bases and the V segment lost 3 bases, leaving 4 bases of the junction unmatched. Germline CDR1 reads DFQATT; CDR2 reads SNEGSKA (reference sequence). The CDR3 is 14 amino acids.

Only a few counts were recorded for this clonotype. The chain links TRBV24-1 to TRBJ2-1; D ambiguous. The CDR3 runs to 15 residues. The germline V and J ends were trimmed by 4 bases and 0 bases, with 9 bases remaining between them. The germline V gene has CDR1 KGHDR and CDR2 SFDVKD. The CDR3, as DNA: TGTGCCACCAGTGAGGGCCATGCCTCCTACAATGAGCAGTTCTTC. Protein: CATSEGHASYNEQFF.

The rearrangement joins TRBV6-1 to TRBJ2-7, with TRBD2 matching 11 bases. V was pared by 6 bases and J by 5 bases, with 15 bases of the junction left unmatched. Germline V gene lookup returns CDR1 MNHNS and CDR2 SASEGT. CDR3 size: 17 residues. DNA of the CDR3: TGTGCCAGCAGGTCCGGGACTAGCGGCCTCATCGGACACGAGCAGTACTTC. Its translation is CASRSGTSGLIGHEQYF.

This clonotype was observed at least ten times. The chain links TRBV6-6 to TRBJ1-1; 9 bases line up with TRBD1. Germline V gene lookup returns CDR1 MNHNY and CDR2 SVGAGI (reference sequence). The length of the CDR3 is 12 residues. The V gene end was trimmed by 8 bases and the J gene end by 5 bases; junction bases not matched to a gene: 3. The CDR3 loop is CASGQGRTEAFF. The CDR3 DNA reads TGTGCCAGCGGACAGGGGAGGACTGAAGCTTTCTTT.

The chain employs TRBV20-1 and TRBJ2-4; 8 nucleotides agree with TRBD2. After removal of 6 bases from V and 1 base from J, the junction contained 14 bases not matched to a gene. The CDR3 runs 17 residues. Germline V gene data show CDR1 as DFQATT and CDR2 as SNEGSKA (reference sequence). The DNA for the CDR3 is TGCAGTGCCCCTCCCGGAGCGGGAGCTCGGGCCAAAAACATTCAGTACTTC. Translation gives CSAPPGAGARAKNIQYF.

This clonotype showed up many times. CDR3 in DNA: TGTGCCAGCAGCTCGAGCGGGGGGGTTGCAGATACGCAGTATTTT. Encoded protein: CASSSSGGVADTQYF. This chain uses TRBV7-8 with TRBJ2-3, with 10 nucleotides matching TRBD2. Germline assignment: CDR1 SGHVS and CDR2 FQNEAQ. This CDR3 has 15 amino acids. Trimming removed 4 bases from V and 4 bases from J; junction bases left unmatched: 5.

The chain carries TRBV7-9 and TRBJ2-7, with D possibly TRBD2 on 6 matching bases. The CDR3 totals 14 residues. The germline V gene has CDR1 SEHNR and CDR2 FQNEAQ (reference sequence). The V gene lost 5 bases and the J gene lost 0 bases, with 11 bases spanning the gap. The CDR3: CASSPAGHSYEQYF. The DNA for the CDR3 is TGTGCCAGCAGCCCAGCGGGCCACTCCTACGAGCAGTACTTC.

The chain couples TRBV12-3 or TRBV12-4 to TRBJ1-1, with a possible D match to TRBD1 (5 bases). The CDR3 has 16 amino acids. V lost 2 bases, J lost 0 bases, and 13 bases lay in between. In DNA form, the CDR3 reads TGTGCCAGCAGTTTAAAGACAGTTACGGTGAACACTGAAGCTTTCTTT. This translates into CASSLKTVTVNTEAFF.

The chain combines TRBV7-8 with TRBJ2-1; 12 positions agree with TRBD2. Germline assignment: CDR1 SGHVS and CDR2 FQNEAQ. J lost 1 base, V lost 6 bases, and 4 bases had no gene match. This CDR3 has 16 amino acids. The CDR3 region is CASRRLAGASYNEQFF. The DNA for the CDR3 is TGTGCCAGCAGGCGACTAGCGGGAGCGTCCTACAATGAGCAGTTCTTC.

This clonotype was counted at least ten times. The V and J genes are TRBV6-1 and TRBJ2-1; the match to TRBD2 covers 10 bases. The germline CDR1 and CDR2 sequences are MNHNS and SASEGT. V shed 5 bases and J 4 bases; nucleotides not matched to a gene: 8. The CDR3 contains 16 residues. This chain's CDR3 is CASSQLPTSGYNEQFF. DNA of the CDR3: TGTGCCAGCAGTCAACTCCCGACTAGCGGGTACAATGAGCAGTTCTTC.

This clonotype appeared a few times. For the CDR3, the DNA is TGCAGCGTTGACGGGACTCAGGGCGGGGAGACCCAGTACTTC. This translates into CSVDGTQGGETQYF. The chain uses TRBV29-1 and TRBJ2-5; the D gene is possibly TRBD2 (6 bases). CDR1 SQVTM and CDR2 ANQGSEA come from the germline V gene. Trimming took 3 bases from V and 5 from J, leaving 16 bases between them. This CDR3 spans 14 amino acids.

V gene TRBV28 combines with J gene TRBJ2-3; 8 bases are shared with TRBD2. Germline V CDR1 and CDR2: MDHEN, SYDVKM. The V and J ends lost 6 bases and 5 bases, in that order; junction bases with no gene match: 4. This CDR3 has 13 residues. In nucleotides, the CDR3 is TGTGCCAGCAGCATAGCGGGGAGAGATACGCAGTATTTT. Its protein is CASSIAGRDTQYF.

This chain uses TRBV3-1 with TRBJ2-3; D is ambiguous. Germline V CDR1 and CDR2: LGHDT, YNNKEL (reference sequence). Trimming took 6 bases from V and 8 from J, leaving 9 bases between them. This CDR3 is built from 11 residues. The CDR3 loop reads CASSHRVTQYF. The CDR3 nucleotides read TGTGCCAGCAGTCATCGGGTTACGCAGTATTTT.

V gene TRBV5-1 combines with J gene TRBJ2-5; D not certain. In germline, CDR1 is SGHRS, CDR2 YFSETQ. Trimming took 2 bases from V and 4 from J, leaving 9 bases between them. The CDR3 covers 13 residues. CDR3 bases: TGCGCCAGCAGCTTCGGCCCTAGAGAGACCCAGTACTTC. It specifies CASSFGPRETQYF.

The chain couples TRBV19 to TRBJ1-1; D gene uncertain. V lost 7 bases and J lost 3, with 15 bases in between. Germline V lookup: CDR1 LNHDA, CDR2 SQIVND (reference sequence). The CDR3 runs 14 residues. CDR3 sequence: CASNRGALHTEAFF. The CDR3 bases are TGTGCCAGTAATCGGGGAGCACTCCACACTGAAGCTTTCTTT.

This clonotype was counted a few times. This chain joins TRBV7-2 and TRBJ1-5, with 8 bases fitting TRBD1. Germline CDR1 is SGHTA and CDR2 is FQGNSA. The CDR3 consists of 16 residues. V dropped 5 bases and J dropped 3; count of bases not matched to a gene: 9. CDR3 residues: CASSLAGTGLNQPQHF. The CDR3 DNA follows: TGTGCCAGCAGCCTCGCCGGGACAGGACTCAATCAGCCCCAGCATTTT.

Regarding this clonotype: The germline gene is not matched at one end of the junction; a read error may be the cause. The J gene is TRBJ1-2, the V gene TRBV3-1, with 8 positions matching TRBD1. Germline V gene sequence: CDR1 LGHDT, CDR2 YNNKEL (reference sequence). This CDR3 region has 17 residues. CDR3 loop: CASSQEWGDRGSYGYTF. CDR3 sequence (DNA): TGCGCCAGCAGCCAAGAATGGGGAGACAGGGGATCCTATGGCTACACCTTC.

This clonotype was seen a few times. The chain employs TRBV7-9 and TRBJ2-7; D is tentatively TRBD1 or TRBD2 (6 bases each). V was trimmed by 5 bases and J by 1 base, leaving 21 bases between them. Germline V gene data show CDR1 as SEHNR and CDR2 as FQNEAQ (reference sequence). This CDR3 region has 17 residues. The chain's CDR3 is CASSPWGARARSYEQYF. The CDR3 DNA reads TGTGCCAGCAGCCCATGGGGGGCCAGGGCGAGGTCCTACGAGCAGTACTTC.

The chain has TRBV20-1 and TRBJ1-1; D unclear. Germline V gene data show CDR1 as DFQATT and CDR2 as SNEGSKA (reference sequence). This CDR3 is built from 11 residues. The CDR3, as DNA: TGCAGCCTCTTCCGAGGAGCTGAAGCTTTCTTT. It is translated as CSLFRGAEAFF.

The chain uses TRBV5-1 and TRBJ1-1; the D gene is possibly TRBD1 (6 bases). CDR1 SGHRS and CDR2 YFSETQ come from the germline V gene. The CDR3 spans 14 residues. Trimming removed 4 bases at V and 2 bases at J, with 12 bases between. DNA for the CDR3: TGCGCCAGCAGCCCTGGACAGCATAACACTGAAGCTTTCTTT. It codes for CASSPGQHNTEAFF.

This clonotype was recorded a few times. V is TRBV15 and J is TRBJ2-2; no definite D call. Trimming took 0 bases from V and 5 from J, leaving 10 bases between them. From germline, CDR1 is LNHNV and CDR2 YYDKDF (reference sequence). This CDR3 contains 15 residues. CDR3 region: CATSREPLGTGELFF. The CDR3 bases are TGTGCCACCAGCAGAGAGCCCCTGGGTACCGGGGAGCTGTTTTTT.

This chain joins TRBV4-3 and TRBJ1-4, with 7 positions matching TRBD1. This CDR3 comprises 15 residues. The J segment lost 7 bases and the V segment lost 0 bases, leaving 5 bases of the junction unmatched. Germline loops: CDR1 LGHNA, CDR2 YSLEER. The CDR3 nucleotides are TGCGCCAGCAGCCAAGAGGACAGGTCATTTGAAAAACTGTTTTTT. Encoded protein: CASSQEDRSFEKLFF.

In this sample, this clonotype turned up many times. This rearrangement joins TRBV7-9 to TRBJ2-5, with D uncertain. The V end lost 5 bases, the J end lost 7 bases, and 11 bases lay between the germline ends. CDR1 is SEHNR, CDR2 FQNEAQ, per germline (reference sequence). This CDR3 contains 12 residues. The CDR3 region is CASSRNEVTQYF. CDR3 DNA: TGTGCCAGCAGCCGTAACGAGGTGACCCAGTACTTC. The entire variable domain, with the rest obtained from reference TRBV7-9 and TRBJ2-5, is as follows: DTGVSQNPRHKITKRGQNVTFRCDPISEHNRLYWYRQTLGQGPEFLTYFQNEAQLEKSRLLSDRFSAERPKGSFSTLEIQRTEQGDSAMYLCASSRNEVTQYFGPGTRLLVL.

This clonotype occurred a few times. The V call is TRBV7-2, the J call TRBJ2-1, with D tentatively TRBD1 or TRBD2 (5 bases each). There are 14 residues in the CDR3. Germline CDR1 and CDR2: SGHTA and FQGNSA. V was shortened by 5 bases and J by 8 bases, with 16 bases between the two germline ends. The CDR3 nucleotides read TGTGCCAGCAGCCCGGTCCAGGGAGTGGATGAGCAGTTCTTC. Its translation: CASSPVQGVDEQFF. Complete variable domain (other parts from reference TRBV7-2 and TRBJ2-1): GAGVSQSPSNKVTEKGKDVELRCDPISGHTALYWYRQSLGQGLEFLIYFQGNSAPDKSGLPSDRFSAERTGGSVSTLTIQRTQQEDSAVYLCASSPVQGVDEQFFGPGTRLTVL.

The CDR3 DNA reads TGTGCCAGCAGCACGACAGGGCCTCAGTACTTC. Amino acid sequence: CASSTTGPQYF. The chain couples TRBV7-2 to TRBJ2-4; 7 positions match TRBD1. J was trimmed by 12 bases and V by 5 bases; bases with no gene match: 4. Germline V CDR1 and CDR2: SGHTA, FQGNSA. This CDR3 is 11 amino acids long.

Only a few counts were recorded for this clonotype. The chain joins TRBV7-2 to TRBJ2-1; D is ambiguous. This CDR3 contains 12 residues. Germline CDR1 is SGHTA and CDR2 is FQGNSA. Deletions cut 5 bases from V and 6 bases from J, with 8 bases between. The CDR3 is CASSAKFNEQFF. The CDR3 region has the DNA TGTGCCAGCAGCGCCAAGTTCAATGAGCAGTTCTTC.